These T cell receptor beta chains were read from a single sample in a study of OX40 agonist ivuxolimab in advanced cancers. Repertoires were generated with immunoSEQ multiplex PCR, while TCRdb's copy carries only in-frame clones and drops some. The sample includes approximately 50,000 clones, about 82% of them seen just once. The material sequenced was CD4+ or CD8+ T cells sorted from blood, taken in a trial of the OX40 agonist ivuxolimab. Every receptor here comes from an adult with an advanced solid tumor such as melanoma, head and neck, liver or kidney cancer. The CDR3 runs from the conserved cysteine through the conserved F or W. The order of the fields is D gene, V gene, clone size, J gene, CDR3 protein, CDR3 DNA. The D gene is left open where the match is weak. Clone size is shown for a subset of rows, as once, few, many or a class of expanded clone.

>NA|TRBV19|NA|TRBJ1-2
CASNPDGRGNYGYTF
TGTGCCAGTAATCCCGACGGACGGGGGAACTATGGCTACACCTTC
>NA|TRBV29-1|NA|TRBJ1-2
CSGSTGPDTF
TGCAGCGGCAGCACCGGGCCGGACACCTTC
>TRBD1|TRBV2|once|TRBJ1-6
CASTPGRDSSPLHF
TGTGCCAGCACCCCTGGGAGGGACAGTTCACCCCTCCACTTT
>TRBD1|TRBV18|NA|TRBJ2-2
CASSPTGTGGTGELFF
TGTGCCAGCTCACCGACCGGGACAGGGGGCACCGGGGAGCTGTTTTTT
>NA|TRBV7-9|NA|TRBJ2-3
CASHQGADTQYF
TGTGCCAGCCACCAAGGGGCGGATACGCAGTATTTT
>NA|TRBV4-3|NA|TRBJ2-1
CASSQGAGGGLGDEQFF
TGCGCCAGCAGCCAAGGGGCAGGGGGGGGGCTTGGCGATGAGCAGTTCTTC
>TRBD1|TRBV13|NA|TRBJ2-7
CASSLGTGVGEQYF
TGTGCCAGCAGCTTGGGGACAGGGGTAGGCGAGCAGTACTTC
>NA|TRBV27|NA|TRBJ1-1
CASRYQRNTEAFF
TGTGCCAGCAGGTACCAGCGGAACACTGAAGCTTTCTTT
>NA|TRBV7-9|NA|TRBJ1-1
CASSFDRFTEAFF
TGTGCCAGCAGCTTCGATAGGTTCACTGAAGCTTTCTTT
>NA|TRBV7-2|NA|TRBJ2-5
CASSLSSREWGTQYF
TGTGCCAGCAGCTTAAGCTCGAGGGAGTGGGGGACCCAGTACTTC
>NA|TRBV7-2|NA|TRBJ1-6
CASSLERSSYNSPLHF
TGTGCCAGCAGCTTAGAGAGGAGCTCCTATAATTCACCCCTCCACTTT
>TRBD1|TRBV7-2|NA|TRBJ2-3
CASSFGDRDPDTQYF
TGTGCCAGCAGCTTCGGGGACAGGGACCCAGATACGCAGTATTTT
>TRBD2|TRBV7-2|NA|TRBJ2-7
CASSLKGLVGYEQYF
TGTGCCAGCAGCTTAAAAGGACTAGTGGGATACGAGCAGTACTTC
>TRBD1|TRBV9|NA|TRBJ2-5
CATERQGRKVEETQYF
TGTGCCACCGAAAGACAGGGACGAAAGGTCGAAGAGACCCAGTACTTC
>NA|TRBV25-1|NA|TRBJ2-7
CASSAWDNSEGEQYF
TGTGCCAGCAGTGCCTGGGACAACTCGGAGGGTGAGCAGTACTTC
>NA|TRBV5-4|few|TRBJ2-5
CASSLAGRSQETQYF
TGTGCCAGCAGCTTGGCGGGACGATCCCAAGAGACCCAGTACTTC
>TRBD2|TRBV7-6|NA|TRBJ2-7
CASSLASGGAVREQYF
TGTGCCAGCAGCTTAGCTAGCGGGGGGGCGGTGCGAGAGCAGTACTTC
>NA|TRBV28|NA|TRBJ2-7
CASSLFSRGYEQYF
TGTGCCAGCAGTTTATTCTCCAGGGGCTACGAGCAGTACTTC
>TRBD1|TRBV30|NA|TRBJ2-5
CAWGQGLGQETQYF
TGTGCCTGGGGACAGGGGCTCGGACAAGAGACCCAGTACTTC
>NA|TRBV7-6|NA|TRBJ2-6
CASSLTSGANVLTF
TGTGCCAGCAGCTTAACCTCTGGGGCCAACGTCCTGACTTTC
>NA|TRBV5-8|NA|TRBJ1-2
CASSLDRPYGYTF
TGTGCCAGCAGCTTGGACAGGCCCTATGGCTACACCTTC
>NA|TRBV30|NA|TRBJ2-2
CAPRELFF
TGTGCTCCTAGGGAGCTGTTTTTT
>NA|TRBV27|once|TRBJ1-1
CASSRGYMNTEAFF
TGTGCCAGCAGCAGGGGATACATGAACACTGAAGCTTTCTTT
>NA|TRBV19|few|TRBJ1-4
CASSIRPPNEKLFF
TGTGCCAGTAGTATAAGGCCTCCAAATGAAAAACTGTTTTTT
>NA|TRBV9|few|TRBJ1-6
CASSPSTGNNSPLHF
TGTGCCAGCAGCCCATCCACAGGGAATAATTCACCCCTCCACTTT
>NA|TRBV5-1|NA|TRBJ2-7
CASSLTGRDPEQYF
TGCGCCAGCAGCTTGACAGGCCGGGACCCCGAGCAGTACTTC
>NA|TRBV6-6|NA|TRBJ2-5
CASSSGSETQYF
TGTGCCAGCAGTTCGGGATCGGAGACCCAGTACTTC
>NA|TRBV7-8|few|TRBJ1-5
CASSLVTGNQQPQHF
TGTGCCAGCAGCTTGGTAACAGGGAACCAACAGCCCCAGCATTTT
>NA|TRBV5-4|NA|TRBJ2-6
CASSLGPQGTGANVLTF
TGTGCCAGCAGCTTGGGACCACAGGGAACTGGGGCCAACGTCCTGACTTTC
>NA|TRBV6-5|NA|TRBJ1-4
CASSYSDTQGNEKLFF
TGTGCCAGCAGTTACTCGGATACACAGGGAAATGAAAAACTGTTTTTT
>TRBD1|TRBV15|NA|TRBJ1-2
CATSSSLGQGIYGYTF
TGTGCCACCAGCAGCTCCTTGGGACAGGGCATCTATGGCTACACCTTC
>NA|TRBV27|NA|TRBJ2-7
CASSLKGGGSSYEQYF
TGTGCCAGCAGTCTCAAAGGGGGGGGCAGCTCCTACGAGCAGTACTTC
>NA|TRBV5-1|NA|TRBJ1-6
CASSWNRASDSPLHF
TGCGCCAGCAGCTGGAACAGGGCCTCAGATTCACCCCTCCACTTT
>TRBD1|TRBV19|NA|TRBJ2-5
CASSTGTGSIETQYF
TGTGCCAGTAGTACTGGGACAGGGAGCATAGAGACCCAGTACTTC
>NA|TRBV9|NA|TRBJ2-3
CASSVVSSGTDTQYF
TGTGCCAGCAGCGTAGTTAGCTCGGGCACAGATACGCAGTATTTT
>TRBD2|TRBV11-3|NA|TRBJ2-5
CASSSYRGGSSETQYF
TGTGCCAGCAGCTCCTATCGCGGGGGTTCATCAGAGACCCAGTACTTC
>NA|TRBV27|NA|TRBJ1-2
CASSPTPGSYGYTF
TGTGCCAGCAGTCCGACCCCAGGGTCCTATGGCTACACCTTC
>TRBD1|TRBV6-4|NA|TRBJ1-5
CASRTEQGANQPQHF
TGTGCCAGCCGAACCGAACAGGGGGCAAATCAGCCCCAGCATTTT
>TRBD2|TRBV7-9|NA|TRBJ2-2
CASSLGGGPSGGELFF
TGTGCCAGCAGCTTAGGCGGGGGGCCTTCCGGCGGGGAGCTGTTTTTT
>TRBD1|TRBV4-1|NA|TRBJ1-2
CASSQDPGQGNYGYTF
TGCGCCAGCAGCCAAGACCCTGGACAGGGGAACTATGGCTACACCTTC
>NA|TRBV9|NA|TRBJ1-5
CASSVHGDQPQHF
TGTGCCAGCAGCGTCCACGGGGATCAGCCCCAGCATTTT
>NA|TRBV28|NA|TRBJ2-7
CASSSGYEQYF
TGTGCCAGCAGTTCAGGTTACGAGCAGTACTTC
>TRBD2|TRBV7-6|NA|TRBJ2-5
CASSLNPSGGAGETQYF
TGTGCCAGCAGCTTAAACCCTAGCGGGGGGGCAGGGGAGACCCAGTACTTC
>NA|TRBV19|NA|TRBJ2-2
CASIGGNTGELFF
TGTGCCAGTATCGGGGGGAACACCGGGGAGCTGTTTTTT
>TRBD1|TRBV18|NA|TRBJ2-5
CASSPRDRELKKETQYF
TGTGCCAGCTCACCTCGGGACAGGGAACTCAAAAAGGAGACCCAGTACTTC
>NA|TRBV2|NA|TRBJ1-2
CASSDSREGRGGYTF
TGTGCCAGCAGTGACTCCAGGGAGGGAAGGGGAGGCTACACCTTC
>TRBD2|TRBV15|once|TRBJ2-5
CATSPRTSQETQYF
TGTGCCACCAGCCCTCGGACTAGCCAAGAGACCCAGTACTTC
>NA|TRBV6-1|NA|TRBJ2-3
CASIFSAGFADTQYF
TGTGCCAGCATCTTTAGCGCGGGTTTCGCAGATACGCAGTATTTT
>TRBD1|TRBV19|NA|TRBJ2-3
CASTSGTGATDTQYF
TGTGCCAGTACCTCCGGGACAGGGGCCACAGATACGCAGTATTTT
>TRBD2|TRBV10-2|NA|TRBJ2-1
CASSNPSGGAYNEQFF
TGCGCCAGCAGTAACCCTAGCGGGGGGGCTTACAATGAGCAGTTCTTC
>NA|TRBV19|NA|TRBJ1-5
CASSFGGPVGNQPQHF
TGTGCCAGTTCGTTCGGAGGGCCGGTGGGCAATCAGCCCCAGCATTTT
>NA|TRBV11-3|NA|TRBJ1-2
CASSWGGQGGTLAGYTF
TGTGCCAGCAGCTGGGGGGGGCAGGGCGGAACATTAGCTGGCTACACCTTC
>NA|TRBV2|once|TRBJ2-1
CASSGGGNTYNEQFF
TGTGCCAGCAGTGGAGGGGGGAATACCTACAATGAGCAGTTCTTC
>NA|TRBV5-1|NA|TRBJ2-6
CASSLRAVSSGANVLTF
TGCGCCAGCAGCCTCCGGGCCGTAAGCTCTGGGGCCAACGTCCTGACTTTC